A selection of T cell receptor beta chains follows, all from one sample in a study of post-analysis software for immune sequencing data. TCRdb passed the PCR reads through MiXCR, listing each CDR3 protein once. This repertoire shows roughly 800,000 distinct CDR3 sequences, around 50% found once; its top ten account for about 4.8%. The specimen sequenced was blood. These TCRs come from a girl between 10 and 17 years old with multiple sclerosis. Each CDR3 is given with its conserved first and last residue. A row's size may be missing; if present it is once, few, many or a size class.

v_gene: TRBV5-1; abundance: -; CDR3aa: CASSLDGQGASEQFF
v_gene: TRBV21-1; abundance: -; CDR3aa: CASSKRGTCVYEQYF
v_gene: TRBV12-3/TRBV12-4; abundance: once; CDR3aa: CASSWTRQGEDTQYF
v_gene: TRBV20-1; abundance: -; CDR3aa: CSARLAGGTSYEQYF
v_gene: TRBV4-1; abundance: -; CDR3aa: CASSQSRATSYEQYF
v_gene: TRBV6-1; abundance: -; CDR3aa: CASTRGIEGDTQYF
v_gene: TRBV20-1; abundance: -; CDR3aa: CSARGGASGKGEEQFF
v_gene: TRBV9; abundance: few; CDR3aa: CASSPEGHFSYEQYF
v_gene: TRBV7-3; abundance: few; CDR3aa: CASSSDPPRGANVLTF
v_gene: TRBV7-2; abundance: -; CDR3aa: CASSLAGRLNYGYTF
v_gene: TRBV3-1; abundance: -; CDR3aa: CASSQWDRSSYNEQFF
v_gene: TRBV7-9; abundance: -; CDR3aa: CASSLPGPSNQPQHF
v_gene: TRBV7-9; abundance: once; CDR3aa: CASSLARLRGNEQFF
v_gene: TRBV20-1; abundance: -; CDR3aa: CSAPSDRDSYEQYF
v_gene: TRBV6-4; abundance: -; CDR3aa: CASSEGRGGDNEQFF
v_gene: TRBV11-2; abundance: -; CDR3aa: CASRAGGTYNEQFF
v_gene: TRBV20-1; abundance: -; CDR3aa: CSASRLAGGGTSTDTQYF
v_gene: TRBV6-4; abundance: few; CDR3aa: CASSPGSSNTEAFF
v_gene: TRBV29-1; abundance: few; CDR3aa: CSVAPGGGGETQYF
v_gene: TRBV14; abundance: -; CDR3aa: CASSPSSDTWVGTDTQYF
v_gene: TRBV7-9; abundance: few; CDR3aa: CASSLLAGVADTQYF
v_gene: TRBV12-3/TRBV12-4; abundance: -; CDR3aa: CASSLTGQHNYGYTF
v_gene: TRBV20-1; abundance: -; CDR3aa: CSASGRDTWNNEQFF
v_gene: TRBV6-6; abundance: -; CDR3aa: CASSYGFGNYGYTF
v_gene: TRBV6-4; abundance: -; CDR3aa: CASSDSGGRTTDTQYF
v_gene: TRBV12-3/TRBV12-4; abundance: few; CDR3aa: CASSPTGPQETQYF
v_gene: TRBV6-5; abundance: few; CDR3aa: CASSRTGGEFGYTF
v_gene: TRBV5-1; abundance: -; CDR3aa: CASTRAGSYEQYF
v_gene: TRBV5-6; abundance: -; CDR3aa: CASSLSPGVYEQYF
v_gene: TRBV5-4; abundance: once; CDR3aa: CASSAKTDRQETQYF
v_gene: TRBV29-1; abundance: -; CDR3aa: CSVRVRGGNNEAFF
v_gene: TRBV12-3/TRBV12-4; abundance: -; CDR3aa: CASSFKQNSQPQHF
v_gene: TRBV4-1; abundance: -; CDR3aa: CASSQHTGNEQFF
v_gene: TRBV12-3/TRBV12-4; abundance: once; CDR3aa: CASNFRDRGSGANVLTF
v_gene: TRBV20-1; abundance: -; CDR3aa: CSATSGTGIINGQYF